These 14 T cell receptor beta chains originate from one sample sequenced in a study of blood T cell repertoires in COVID-19. The table came from immunoSEQ multiplex PCR; TCRdb's copy has only in-frame clones and leaves some out. The sample contains around 190,000 clones, around 85% of which appear only once. Sample: PBMCs or T cells enriched from blood (not recorded which). These receptor sequences come from a woman between 25 and 40 years old who had recovered from COVID-19.

This chain connects TRBV18 to TRBJ1-5; tentatively, D is TRBD1 (6 bases). Trimming stripped 6 bases from V and 0 bases from J, with 15 bases between. The CDR3 has 16 residues. Germline values: CDR1 KGHSH, CDR2 LQKENI. DNA for the CDR3: TGTGCCAGCTCCATTGGGACACCAGATAGCAATCAGCCCCAGCATTTT. Its protein is CASSIGTPDSNQPQHF.

The chain recombines TRBV5-4 with TRBJ1-4; possibly TRBD1 for D (5 bases). V was clipped by 4 bases and J by 10 bases, with 17 bases between them. This CDR3 contains 14 residues. Looked up from germline, CDR1 is SGHNT and CDR2 is YYREEE (reference sequence). The chain's CDR3 is CASSAPGLGGKLFF. The CDR3 DNA reads TGTGCCAGCAGCGCTCCGGGACTTGGTGGAAAACTGTTTTTT.

The rearrangement links TRBV28 to TRBJ2-2; 11 bases are a match to TRBD1. J was trimmed by 7 bases and V by 3 bases; bases with no gene match: 10. Germline lookup yields CDR1 MDHEN and CDR2 SYDVKM. This CDR3 spans 17 amino acids. The CDR3 DNA is TGTGCCAGCAGTTTCCTAGGACAGGGGGCGCTTAACGGGGAGCTGTTTTTT. This sequence encodes CASSFLGQGALNGELFF.

The rearrangement uses TRBV21-1 and TRBJ2-3; TRBD2 is the table's D call and was not checked against the DNA. TRBV21-1 is a listed pseudogene. CDR3 length: 13 residues. CDR3 in DNA: TGTGCCAGAGGGAGGGTAGGGACAGATACGCAGTATTTT. Its protein product is CARGRVGTDTQYF.

CDR3 protein: CASSFSRGTGELFF. DNA of the CDR3: TGTGCCAGCAGTTTCTCTCGGGGGACCGGGGAGCTGTTTTTT. The rearrangement links TRBV27 to TRBJ2-2; a possible D gene is TRBD2 (6 bases). CDR3 length: 14 amino acids. Germline V gene sequence: CDR1 MNHEY, CDR2 SMNVEV (reference sequence). Trimming removed 3 bases at V and 5 bases at J, with 10 bases between.

V gene TRBV4-2 combines with J gene TRBJ1-5; D perhaps matches TRBD1 (5 bases). Between the trimmed V and J ends, which lost 0 bases and 5 bases, there was a span of 17 bases. The CDR3 has 17 amino acids. CDR1 and CDR2 from the germline V gene are LGHNA and YNFKEQ. CDR3 loop: CASSQDGAWGRDQPQHF. DNA of the CDR3: TGTGCCAGCAGCCAAGACGGAGCCTGGGGCAGGGATCAGCCCCAGCATTTT.

This clone was picked up one time. The CDR3 loop is CASRDQQGKETQYF. CDR3 coding DNA: TGTGCCAGCAGGGACCAACAGGGGAAGGAGACCCAGTACTTC. The chain is built from TRBV2 and TRBJ2-5; 7 nucleotides agree with TRBD1. V trimming: 6 bases; J trimming: 5 bases; junction bases outside the gene matches: 9. In germline, CDR1 is SNHLY, CDR2 FYNNEI. CDR3 length: 14 amino acids.

The V call is TRBV15, the J call TRBJ1-2; D unclear. The CDR3 is 15 residues long. V was shortened by 0 bases and J by 4 bases, with 12 bases between the two germline ends. CDR1 LNHNV and CDR2 YYDKDF come from the germline V gene (reference sequence). DNA of the CDR3: TGTGCCACCAGCAGAGACCCGGGGTACGGCTATGGCTACACCTTC. Protein: CATSRDPGYGYGYTF.

This sequence joins TRBV12-3 or TRBV12-4 and TRBJ1-4; 7 bases are shared with TRBD1. Losses at the gene ends were 4 bases for V and 8 bases for J; bases not matched to a gene: 4. The CDR3 sequence is 13 residues long. This chain's CDR3 is CASSWTGGEKLFF. CDR3 in DNA: TGTGCCAGCAGTTGGACAGGTGGCGAAAAACTGTTTTTT.

V and J are TRBV30 and TRBJ1-2; D unclear. The CDR3 extends over 15 amino acids. V was shortened by 5 bases and J by 0 bases, with 16 bases between the two germline ends. The germline V gene has CDR1 GTSNPN and CDR2 SVGIG (reference sequence). This CDR3 reads CAWSPATRANYGYTF. CDR3 in DNA: TGTGCCTGGTCCCCGGCGACGAGGGCTAACTATGGCTACACCTTC.

The gene calls are TRBV2 and TRBJ1-2; a weak D match, TRBD1 (6 bases). CDR3 length: 14 residues. Trimming left V 4 bases short and J 4 bases short, with 13 bases between. The V gene's germline CDR1 is SNHLY and CDR2 FYNNEI. The CDR3 DNA is TGTGCCAGCAGTGTGGGGGGGCAGGTCTATGGCTACACCTTC. This gives the protein CASSVGGQVYGYTF.

There are a few counts of this clone. The chain couples TRBV28 to TRBJ1-5; 8 positions agree with TRBD1. CDR1 is MDHEN and CDR2 is SYDVKM in the germline V gene. With 5 bases clipped from V and 1 base from J, the junction kept 7 bases outside the gene matches. The CDR3 loop spans 16 amino acids. CDR3 DNA: TGTGCCAGCAGTCTTCAGGGGGCGCGGAGCAATCAGCCCCAGCATTTT. Protein: CASSLQGARSNQPQHF.

This sequence joins TRBV19 and TRBJ1-3, with no clear D. The CDR3 totals 15 residues. Trimming shortened V by 1 base and J by 0 bases, and 7 bases separated the two germline ends. The germline CDR1 and CDR2 sequences are LNHDA and SQIVND (reference sequence). For the CDR3, the DNA is TGTGCCAGTAGTATAGCCCTAATCTCTGGAAACACCATATATTTT. Amino acids: CASSIALISGNTIYF.

V gene TRBV6-2 or TRBV6-3 combines with J gene TRBJ1-5; no clear D gene. Germline V gene data show CDR1 as MNHEY and CDR2 as SVGEGT. Trimming shortened V by 0 bases and J by 1 base, and 10 bases separated the two germline ends. This CDR3 region has 16 residues. This CDR3 is CASSYSVVRSNQPQHF. CDR3 bases: TGTGCCAGCAGTTACTCGGTAGTGAGGAGCAATCAGCCCCAGCATTTT.